This note documents a single T cell receptor (beta chain) sequence. Its antigen is unknown. The data derive from a study of beta chain features in type 1 diabetes. In the study overall: Across the samples, around 110,000,000 sorted cells were examined in total.

Findings of the study overall: Within each of all four CD4+ subsets, Type 1 diabetes patients had TCRB CDR3s that were moderately but significantly shorter. There were fewer insertions and more deletions at the VDJ junctions of type 1 diabetes patients.

V lost 8 bases, J lost 7 bases, and 8 bases lay in between. From germline, CDR1 is MNHNS and CDR2 SASEGT. The CDR3 length is 10 residues. Expressed TCRB transcripts got sequenced, as all isolated RNA was reverse transcribed. Produced via immunoSEQ multiplex PCR; TCRdb's table is partial and in-frame only. The sample has 900,000 or so clones, 17% seen once. The sequenced material came from naive CD4+ T cells from blood. The receptor was derived from a woman younger than 35 in good health. The gene calls are TRBV6-1 and TRBJ2-5, with D uncertain. The CDR3 DNA sequence: TGTGCCAGCTCCGAGAGGACCCAGTACTTC. Protein sequence: CASSERTQYF.